These 26 T cell receptor beta chains were sequenced from one sample in a study of T-cell memory formation after mild COVID-19. TCRdb independently ran MiXCR on the 5' RACE reads; one entry per CDR3 protein. This table holds hundreds of thousands of distinct CDR3 sequences, more than 20% found once. Sequenced sample: PBMCs or a T cell subset sorted from them (not recorded which). All receptors come from an adult woman who had mild COVID-19 (a few samples of this study predate the infection). Cell type and time point are not known.

The chain combines TRBV3-1 with TRBJ2-6; the D is unclear. CDR3 length equals 14 residues. From germline, CDR1 is LGHDT and CDR2 YNNKEL (reference sequence). V was trimmed by 0 bases and J by 4 bases, leaving 4 bases between them. CDR3 sequence (DNA): TGTGCCAGCAGCCAAGATGGCGGGGCCAACGTCCTGACTTTC. Translated: CASSQDGGANVLTF.

This chain links TRBV12-3 or TRBV12-4 with TRBJ1-2, with a possible D match to TRBD1 (6 bases). This CDR3 has 16 residues. The germline V and J ends were trimmed by 5 bases and 3 bases, with 19 bases remaining between them. The CDR3: CASSLTGMGIYYGYTF. CDR3 DNA: TGTGCCAGCAGTCTCACAGGGATGGGGATCTACTATGGCTACACCTTC.

The chain uses TRBV9 and TRBJ1-2; no reliable D call. V was shortened by 4 bases and J by 8 bases, with 21 bases between the two germline ends. CDR1 is SGDLS and CDR2 is YYNGEE in the germline V gene. The CDR3 has 15 amino acids. CDR3 loop: CASSQTGTSNGGYTF. CDR3 nucleotide sequence: TGTGCCAGCAGCCAGACCGGAACCTCGAATGGAGGCTACACCTTC. The whole variable domain, filled in from reference TRBV9 and TRBJ1-2, reads DSGVTQTPKHLITATGQRVTLRCSPRSGDLSVYWYQQSLDQGLQFLIQYYNGEERAKGNILERFSAQQFPDLHSELNLSSLELGDSALYFCASSQTGTSNGGYTFGSGTRLTVV.

This clonotype has only a few counts. The rearrangement joins TRBV20-1 to TRBJ2-3; 10 bases line up with TRBD2. The CDR3 covers 15 residues. The J segment lost 3 bases and the V segment lost 3 bases, leaving 6 bases of the junction unmatched. The V gene's germline CDR1 is DFQATT and CDR2 SNEGSKA (reference sequence). The CDR3 bases are TGCAGTGCTAGTACTAGCGGGGTGGGTACAGATACGCAGTATTTT. This encodes CSASTSGVGTDTQYF.

This clonotype has just a few counts. The gene calls are TRBV5-1 and TRBJ2-5; 8 positions match TRBD2. Germline loops: CDR1 SGHRS, CDR2 YFSETQ. V shed 4 bases and J 5 bases; nucleotides not matched to a gene: 7. CDR3 length: 14 amino acids. In DNA, the CDR3 is TGCGCCAGCAGCCCGGGACTAGTGGGGGAGACCCAGTACTTC. As protein: CASSPGLVGETQYF.

CDR3 in amino acids: CASWDRDRAYEQYF. CDR3 in DNA: TGTGCCAGCTGGGATCGGGACAGGGCCTACGAGCAGTACTTC. The chain recombines TRBV6-5 with TRBJ2-7; 9 positions match TRBD1. J was trimmed by 2 bases and V by 8 bases; bases with no gene match: 7. The germline gives CDR1 MNHEY, CDR2 SVGAGI. This CDR3 has 14 residues.

The chain joins TRBV7-3 to TRBJ2-1, with TRBD2 identical over 8 bases. Germline CDR1 reads SGHTA; CDR2 reads FQGTGA. J was trimmed by 6 bases and V by 2 bases; bases with no gene match: 6. The CDR3 runs to 15 residues. CDR3 bases: TGTGCCAGCAGCTTAGTAGTAGCGGGGAGCAATGAGCAGTTCTTC. As protein: CASSLVVAGSNEQFF. Full variable domain (missing parts from reference TRBV7-3 and TRBJ2-1): GAGVSQTPSNKVTEKGKYVELRCDPISGHTALYWYRQSLGQGPEFLIYFQGTGAADDSGLPNDRFFAVRPEGSVSTLKIQRTERGDSAVYLCASSLVVAGSNEQFFGPGTRLTVL.

The rearrangement joins TRBV15 to TRBJ2-7, with D uncertain. V was trimmed by 0 bases and J by 2 bases, leaving 11 bases between them. CDR1 is LNHNV and CDR2 is YYDKDF in the germline V gene (reference sequence). This CDR3 region has 15 residues. Here the CDR3 reads CATSRDRSRAYEQYF. CDR3 coding DNA: TGTGCCACCAGCAGAGATAGGAGTAGAGCCTACGAGCAGTACTTC.

The chain joins TRBV4-1 to TRBJ2-2, with 7 bases lining up with TRBD1. The CDR3 spans 16 residues. The V and J ends lost 4 bases and 0 bases, in that order; junction bases with no gene match: 5. Germline assignment: CDR1 MGHRA and CDR2 YSYEKL. The CDR3 DNA follows: TGCGCCAGCAGCCGGCCTGACAGGGCGAACACCGGGGAGCTGTTTTTT. Translated, it gives CASSRPDRANTGELFF.

The V and J genes are TRBV20-1 and TRBJ1-4; TRBD1 aligns across 9 bases. Germline CDR1 DFQATT, CDR2 SNEGSKA (reference sequence). The CDR3 is made up of 13 amino acids. V was pared by 5 bases and J by 17 bases, with 15 bases of the junction left unmatched. This CDR3 is CSAQGTGPRFPFF. The CDR3 DNA follows: TGCAGTGCTCAAGGGACAGGGCCGCGGTTCCCCTTTTTT.

The chain employs TRBV7-8 and TRBJ2-3, with D perhaps assigned TRBD1 or TRBD2 (5 bases each). The CDR3 length is 16 residues. Germline values: CDR1 SGHVS, CDR2 FQNEAQ. V lost 0 bases and J lost 2, with 12 bases in between. The CDR3 DNA is TGTGCCAGCAGCTTAGCGGGGGATTACTTCACAGATACGCAGTATTTT. Translated: CASSLAGDYFTDTQYF.

This clonotype was detected only a few times. The chain couples TRBV6-5 to TRBJ1-6, with unresolved D. V dropped 0 bases and J dropped 10 bases, with 10 bases sitting between them. Germline-derived CDR1 and CDR2 are MNHEY and SVGAGI. The length of the CDR3 is 14 residues. For the CDR3, the DNA is TGTGCCAGCAGTTACTCGCCTCTCATGTCACCCCTCCACTTT. This translates into CASSYSPLMSPLHF.

The rearrangement uses TRBV7-6 and TRBJ2-3; TRBD2 matches 7 bases. The CDR3 covers 17 residues. Germline trimming cut 4 bases from V and 2 bases from J; bases unmatched to any gene: 12. Germline loops: CDR1 SGHVS, CDR2 FNYEAQ. CDR3 in DNA: TGTGCCAGCAGCTCCCAACGGGGGGTCTCTGACACAGATACGCAGTATTTT. It codes for CASSSQRGVSDTDTQYF. Full variable domain (rest looked up from reference TRBV7-6 and TRBJ2-3): GAGVSQSPRYKVTKRGQDVALRCDPISGHVSLYWYRQALGQGPEFLTYFNYEAQQDKSGLPNDRFSAERPEGSISTLTIQRTEQRDSAMYRCASSSQRGVSDTDTQYFGPGTRLTVL.

This clonotype came up many times. The CDR3 spells CASSPKGLRSTDTQYF. The CDR3 DNA is TGTGCCAGCTCACCAAAGGGATTACGAAGCACAGATACGCAGTATTTT. The rearrangement links TRBV18 to TRBJ2-3; no firm D call. In germline, CDR1 is KGHSH, CDR2 LQKENI. This CDR3 has 16 amino acids. Trimming pared 2 bases from V and 0 bases from J, leaving 12 bases between.

The chain uses TRBV5-6 and TRBJ2-5; 9 bases align to TRBD1. V lost 0 bases, J lost 3 bases, and 3 bases stayed unmatched. CDR1 is SGHDT, CDR2 YYEEEE, per germline. The CDR3 runs 15 residues. CDR3 DNA sequence: TGTGCCAGCAGCTTGGTCGGGACAGGGAAAGAGACCCAGTACTTC. Translated, it gives CASSLVGTGKETQYF.

This clonotype has a handful of counts. The rearrangement joins TRBV5-1 to TRBJ1-1, with 7 bases matching TRBD1. This CDR3 is built from 16 residues. Germline CDR1 is SGHRS and CDR2 is YFSETQ. V shed 0 bases and J 5 bases; nucleotides not matched to a gene: 10. This chain's CDR3 is CASSLGTTGRSTEAFF. CDR3 nucleotides: TGCGCCAGCAGCTTGGGGACGACAGGGCGGAGTACTGAAGCTTTCTTT.

This chain links TRBV3-1 with TRBJ1-1, with a tentative D call TRBD1 (6 bases). Germline loops: CDR1 LGHDT, CDR2 YNNKEL (reference sequence). The CDR3 consists of 14 residues. V dropped 2 bases and J dropped 2 bases, with 9 bases sitting between them. This CDR3 is CASSQIQGNTEAFF. CDR3 bases: TGTGCCAGCAGCCAAATACAGGGAAACACTGAAGCTTTCTTT. Combining the CDR3 with reference TRBV3-1 and TRBJ1-1 gives the whole variable domain DTAVSQTPKYLVTQMGNDKSIKCEQNLGHDTMYWYKQDSKKFLKIMFSYNNKELIINETVPNRFSPKSPDKAHLNLHINSLELGDSAVYFCASSQIQGNTEAFFGQGTRLTVV.

The sample holds a few counts of this clonotype. The V call is TRBV24-1, the J call TRBJ2-5; 11 bases map to TRBD1. Germline CDR1 is KGHDR and CDR2 is SFDVKD. The V and J ends lost 4 bases and 4 bases, in that order; junction bases with no gene match: 7. The CDR3 totals 16 residues. As DNA, the CDR3 is TGTGCCACCAGTGAGCTGACCGGGACAGGGGGAGAGACCCAGTACTTC. Protein sequence: CATSELTGTGGETQYF.

This rearrangement joins TRBV6-5 to TRBJ1-2, with 9 bases lining up with TRBD1. CDR1 and CDR2 (germline): MNHEY, SVGAGI. CDR3 length: 17 residues. Trimming cost V 0 bases and J 8 bases; bases outside gene matches: 13. In nucleotides, the CDR3 is TGTGCCAGCAGTTACTCGAACCCCGGACAGGGGCGAGGGGGCTACACCTTC. It specifies CASSYSNPGQGRGGYTF.

J is TRBJ1-2 and V is TRBV29-1; 7 nucleotides align to TRBD1. The CDR3 runs 14 residues. Germline trimming cut 0 bases from V and 6 bases from J; bases unmatched to any gene: 7. Germline loops: CDR1 SQVTM, CDR2 ANQGSEA. CDR3 region: CSVEEQTGRNGYTF. The DNA for the CDR3 is TGCAGCGTTGAAGAACAGACAGGGAGGAATGGCTACACCTTC.

This clonotype was counted at least ten times. J is TRBJ1-2 and V is TRBV12-3 or TRBV12-4; 7 bases are shared with TRBD1. CDR3 length equals 13 residues. Trimming at V came to 5 bases and at J to 8 bases, leaving 8 bases not matched to a gene. The CDR3 here is CASSPNQGVGYTF. The CDR3 DNA reads as TGTGCCAGCAGTCCTAATCAGGGGGTGGGCTACACCTTC.

The chain employs TRBV18 and TRBJ2-2; a weak D match, TRBD2 (5 bases). This CDR3 is 18 amino acids long. V was clipped by 1 base and J by 3 bases, with 18 bases between them. Germline CDR1 reads KGHSH; CDR2 reads LQKENI. Here the CDR3 reads CASSPRASAAEDTGELFF. CDR3 coding DNA: TGTGCCAGCTCACCACGGGCATCGGCAGCGGAGGACACCGGGGAGCTGTTTTTT.

The CDR3 DNA follows: TGTGCCTGTCCCTGGCCCCGGTATGAGAACACTGAAGCTTTCTTT. It encodes CACPWPRYENTEAFF. The chain couples TRBV30 to TRBJ1-1; D is unclear. Trimming removed 6 bases from V and 1 base from J, with 18 bases in between. Germline V gene data show CDR1 as GTSNPN and CDR2 as SVGIG (reference sequence). The CDR3 spans 15 residues.

The CDR3 here is CASSHPRVLSYNEQFF. CDR3 DNA sequence: TGTGCCAGCAGCCACCCCCGGGTCCTTTCCTACAATGAGCAGTTCTTC. The chain recombines TRBV14 with TRBJ2-1; D unresolved. With 3 bases removed from V and 1 base from J, the gap between germline ends came to 13 bases. Per germline, CDR1 SGHDN and CDR2 FVKESK. This CDR3 is 16 amino acids long.

The rearrangement uses TRBV19 and TRBJ1-5; 8 nucleotides align to TRBD1. CDR1 is LNHDA and CDR2 is SQIVND in the germline V gene (reference sequence). The length of the CDR3 is 15 residues. The ends lost 5 bases at V and 3 bases at J; junction bases unmatched: 6. CDR3 sequence reads: CASSPGDRLNQPQHF. The CDR3 nucleotides are TGTGCCAGTAGTCCGGGGGACAGGCTCAATCAGCCCCAGCATTTT.

CDR3: CASSQDIQRGGETQYF. The CDR3 region has the DNA TGCGCCAGCAGCCAAGATATCCAGCGGGGGGGGGAGACCCAGTACTTC. The chain recombines TRBV4-1 with TRBJ2-5; 10 nucleotides align to TRBD2. Germline V CDR1 and CDR2: MGHRA, YSYEKL. The trim removed 0 bases at V and 5 bases at J, leaving 6 bases unmatched. The CDR3 loop spans 16 amino acids.